This T cell receptor beta chain originates from a study of OX40 agonist ivuxolimab in advanced cancers. For the study at large: It was ivuxolimab, an agonistic anti-OX40 (CD134) antibody, that patients were treated with. Partial responses, seen in three patients, involved one hepatocellular carcinoma and two cutaneous melanomas.

On this clone itself: Its antigen is not known.

Sampling times: baseline, cycle 4 day 1, cycle 7 day 1. Data came from immunoSEQ multiplex PCR; TCRdb stores just in-frame clones and leaves some out. The sample shows 25,000 to 35,000 clones, 65% to 85% of them seen only once. Study-wide results and caveats: Doses of 0.1 to 3.0 mg/kg were accompanied by clonal expansion of CD4+ and CD8+ blood T cells by week 6.

This CDR3 is 13 amino acids long. Germline CDR1 is GTSNPN and CDR2 is SVGIG (reference sequence). The V end was cut by 2 bases, the J end by 5 bases, with 12 bases between. The sequence derives from an adult with an advanced solid tumor such as melanoma, head and neck, liver or kidney cancer. V is TRBV30 and J is TRBJ1-2; no reliable D call. The input for sequencing was CD4+ or CD8+ T cells sorted from blood, taken in a trial of the OX40 agonist ivuxolimab. CDR3 protein: CAWSRAKSYGYTF. DNA of the CDR3: TGTGCCTGGAGTAGGGCCAAGAGTTATGGCTACACCTTC.